Below, 32 T cell receptor beta chains from the same sample are listed, as sequenced in a study of T-cell reconstitution after alpha-beta-depleted transplantation in children. General observations from the study: After transplant, at about two months, alpha-beta T cells were reportedly derived from several hundred expanded graft clones.

For these TCRs, the target antigens are not known. Molecular barcoding with unique molecular identifiers was used for the TCRbeta library. MiXCR, run by TCRdb on the PCR reads, gives a single entry per CDR3 protein. The sample lists 30,000 or so distinct CDR3 sequences, around 7% occurring once. Specimen: peripheral blood, collected 60 days after TCRalphabeta/CD19-depleted stem cell transplant. The receptors here all came from a child under two years old who had a stem cell transplant for acute myeloid leukemia, so the T cells may come from the graft donor.

This clonotype was picked up many times. V gene TRBV28 combines with J gene TRBJ2-5, with D perhaps TRBD1 (5 bases). Germline V gene lookup returns CDR1 MDHEN and CDR2 SYDVKM. Between the trimmed V and J ends, which lost 8 bases and 4 bases, there was a span of 17 bases. CDR3 length: 14 residues. In nucleotides, the CDR3 is TGTGCCAGCCAAAAGAACAGGAAAGGAGAGACCCAGTACTTC. It yields the protein CASQKNRKGETQYF.

This clonotype appeared many times. The chain joins TRBV2 to TRBJ1-5, with D maybe TRBD1 (6 bases). The V end lost 2 bases, the J end lost 4 bases, and 12 bases lay between the germline ends. The CDR3 consists of 15 residues. Germline lookup yields CDR1 SNHLY and CDR2 FYNNEI. The CDR3 spells CASSESGARNQPQHF. The CDR3 DNA reads TGTGCCAGCAGTGAATCAGGGGCGAGAAATCAGCCCCAGCATTTT.

This clonotype has a count of ten or more. The chain couples TRBV4-3 to TRBJ2-4; D is unresolved. The V and J ends lost 0 bases and 0 bases respectively, with 12 bases between them. The length of the CDR3 is 17 residues. Germline V gene lookup returns CDR1 LGHNA and CDR2 YSLEER. CDR3 sequence reads: CASSQDVAVLAKNIQYF. CDR3 coding DNA: TGCGCCAGCAGCCAAGATGTGGCAGTGCTAGCCAAAAACATTCAGTACTTC.

This clonotype was detected many times. The rearrangement joins TRBV12-3 or TRBV12-4 to TRBJ2-3; D call uncertain. This CDR3 has 14 amino acids. The V end lost 4 bases, the J end lost 1 base, and 9 bases lay between the germline ends. The CDR3 DNA reads TGTGCCAGCAGTTCCCGGGTCCGCACAGATACGCAGTATTTT. As protein: CASSSRVRTDTQYF.

This clonotype has a count of ten or more. The chain is built from TRBV13 and TRBJ2-7, with D perhaps given as TRBD1 or TRBD2 (5 bases each). The CDR3 totals 13 residues. Germline assignment: CDR1 PRHDT and CDR2 FYEKMQ (reference sequence). V gave up 3 bases and J gave up 5 bases, with 11 bases separating them. CDR3 DNA sequence: TGTGCCAGCAGCTTTACAGGAGGAAACGAGCAGTACTTC. Its translation is CASSFTGGNEQYF.

This clonotype was picked up many times. This chain links TRBV28 with TRBJ1-1; D might be TRBD1 (6 bases). Germline V lookup: CDR1 MDHEN, CDR2 SYDVKM. Trimming removed 2 bases from V and 0 bases from J, with 13 bases in between. The CDR3 loop spans 16 amino acids. DNA for the CDR3: TGTGCCAGCAGTTTAGCCCGACAGGCTTTGAACACTGAAGCTTTCTTT. Translating it yields CASSLARQALNTEAFF.

This clonotype was found many times. The V call is TRBV5-1, the J call TRBJ2-3; D perhaps matches TRBD2 (6 bases). This CDR3 is built from 14 residues. Per the germline V gene, CDR1 is SGHRS and CDR2 is YFSETQ. Trimming left V 4 bases short and J 1 base short, with 10 bases between. CDR3 DNA: TGCGCCAGCAGCCGCGGGACTCGCACAGATACGCAGTATTTT. This gives the protein CASSRGTRTDTQYF.

This clonotype is medium-sized by share. This chain connects TRBV4-1 to TRBJ2-1; 11 bases line up with TRBD2. V gave up 1 base and J gave up 9 bases; unmatched junction bases: 8. The CDR3 extends over 16 amino acids. Germline V gene lookup returns CDR1 MGHRA and CDR2 YSYEKL. The CDR3 loop is CASSQGYSGRGGEQFF. In DNA form, the CDR3 reads TGCGCCAGCAGCCAAGGGTATAGCGGGAGGGGTGGTGAGCAGTTCTTC.

This clonotype has at least ten counts. The junction departs from the called germline gene at one end, perhaps through a read error. CDR3 amino acids: CASSLVRTEGPLF. DNA of the CDR3: TGTGCCAGCAGCTTAGTAAGGACAGAAGGGCCCCTATTT. This sequence joins TRBV11-2 and TRBJ2-3; D perhaps matches TRBD1 (6 bases). The V gene's germline CDR1 is SGHAT and CDR2 FQNNGV. CDR3 length equals 13 residues. Full variable domain (missing parts from reference TRBV11-2 and TRBJ2-3): EAGVAQSPRYKIIEKRQSVAFWCNPISGHATLYWYQQILGQGPKLLIQFQNNGVVDDSQLPKDRFSAERLKGVDSTLKIQPAKLEDSAVYLCASSLVRTEGPLFGPGTRLTVL.

This clonotype was recorded many times. This chain links TRBV5-5 with TRBJ2-7; D is unclear. The V gene's germline CDR1 is SGHKS and CDR2 YYEKEE (reference sequence). V was cut by 0 bases and J by 0 bases, with 16 bases left in between. This CDR3 spans 17 amino acids. DNA for the CDR3: TGTGCCAGCAGCTTGGTAAATGGGTTTCGGAGCTCCTACGAGCAGTACTTC. Translating it yields CASSLVNGFRSSYEQYF.

This clonotype was recorded many times. This chain uses TRBV12-3 or TRBV12-4 with TRBJ2-3, with D hard to call. V dropped 1 base and J dropped 5 bases, with 7 bases sitting between them. This CDR3 contains 13 residues. The CDR3 DNA follows: TGTGCCAGCAGTTTAGTCGAGCAAGATACGCAGTATTTT. It codes for CASSLVEQDTQYF.

This clonotype was seen ten or more times. The chain carries TRBV9 and TRBJ1-4; tentatively, D is TRBD1 (6 bases). Germline loops: CDR1 SGDLS, CDR2 YYNGEE. With 4 bases removed from V and 4 bases from J, the gap between germline ends came to 14 bases. CDR3 length: 15 residues. The CDR3 loop is CASSPGGGGNEKLFF. For the CDR3, the DNA is TGTGCCAGCAGCCCCGGGGGGGGCGGTAATGAAAAACTGTTTTTT.

Ten or more counts support this clonotype. V and J are TRBV4-2 and TRBJ1-1; D is undetermined. Per the germline V gene, CDR1 is LGHNA and CDR2 is YNFKEQ. The CDR3 consists of 14 residues. The V and J ends lost 0 bases and 1 base respectively, with 6 bases between them. CDR3 DNA sequence: TGTGCCAGCAGCCAAGATCAACCGAACACTGAAGCTTTCTTT. This encodes CASSQDQPNTEAFF.

At least ten counts were recorded for this clonotype. The V call is TRBV27, the J call TRBJ2-5; the D call may be TRBD1 or TRBD2 (5 bases each). V lost 0 bases, J lost 9 bases, and 14 bases lay in between. The length of the CDR3 is 14 residues. Germline V gene sequence: CDR1 MNHEY, CDR2 SMNVEV (reference sequence). CDR3 bases: TGTGCCAGCAGTTTATCGAGGGGCGGTTACTCCCAGTACTTC. It specifies CASSLSRGGYSQYF.

This clonotype was seen repeatedly, ten times or more. The chain combines TRBV27 with TRBJ2-3; TRBD2 matches at 10 bases. This CDR3 region has 16 residues. V lost 3 bases and J lost 5; bases outside the gene matches: 8. Germline CDR1 reads MNHEY; CDR2 reads SMNVEV (reference sequence). The CDR3 protein is CASSFLSGRAGDTQYF. DNA for the CDR3: TGTGCCAGCAGTTTCCTCAGCGGGAGGGCCGGAGATACGCAGTATTTT.

This clonotype was observed many times. The V and J genes are TRBV5-1 and TRBJ2-5; D possibly corresponds to TRBD2 (6 bases). Germline CDR1 SGHRS, CDR2 YFSETQ. Trimming took 3 bases from V and 3 from J, leaving 15 bases between them. The CDR3 is 15 amino acids. CDR3 in amino acids: CASSSGRRVKETQYF. CDR3 nucleotides: TGCGCCAGCAGCTCGGGCAGGAGGGTAAAAGAGACCCAGTACTTC.

The chain uses TRBV7-7 and TRBJ2-5; no reliable D call. Looked up from germline, CDR1 is SSHAT and CDR2 is FNYEAQ (reference sequence). This CDR3 spans 13 amino acids. The germline V and J ends were trimmed by 1 base and 6 bases, with 9 bases remaining between them. CDR3 sequence reads: CASSLGDTKTQYF. The CDR3 nucleotides read TGTGCCAGCAGCTTAGGGGATACGAAGACCCAGTACTTC. Drawing the rest from reference TRBV7-7 and TRBJ2-5, the complete variable domain is GAGVSQSPRYKVTKRGQDVTLRCDPISSHATLYWYQQALGQGPEFLTYFNYEAQPDKSGLPSDRFSAERPEGSISTLTIQRTEQRDSAMYRCASSLGDTKTQYFGPGTRLLVL.

The sample holds many counts of this clonotype. The chain has TRBV7-2 and TRBJ1-5, with 12 bases matching TRBD1. V shed 4 bases, J shed 7 bases, and the junction held 8 bases outside the gene matches. The CDR3 sequence is 16 residues long. Germline lookup yields CDR1 SGHTA and CDR2 FQGNSA. This CDR3 reads CASSSTGTGGRQPQHF. For the CDR3, the DNA is TGTGCCAGCAGCTCGACCGGGACAGGGGGCAGACAGCCCCAGCATTTT.

This clonotype was seen only a few times. Relative to the germline gene, one junction end is altered; a read error may explain this. The chain employs TRBV7-7 and TRBJ2-2; 9 bases map to TRBD1. The CDR3 has 16 amino acids. Germline CDR1 reads SSHAT; CDR2 reads FNYEAQ (reference sequence). The CDR3 spells CASSPRDRENTGELFF. CDR3 sequence (DNA): TGTGCTAGCAGCCCCCGGGACAGGGAAAACACCGGGGAGCTGTTTTTT.

This clonotype was detected ten times or more. This chain links TRBV5-1 with TRBJ2-7; D gene uncertain. Germline V gives CDR1 SGHRS, CDR2 YFSETQ. Trimming stripped 2 bases from V and 0 bases from J, with 12 bases between. CDR3 length equals 15 residues. CDR3 sequence: CASSFWATSSYEQYF. CDR3 DNA sequence: TGCGCCAGCAGCTTCTGGGCCACGAGCTCCTACGAGCAGTACTTC.

The table lists this clonotype with many counts. The V and J genes are TRBV4-2 and TRBJ1-1, with D possibly TRBD1 on 5 matching bases. The CDR3 runs to 13 residues. Trimming stripped 3 bases from V and 4 bases from J, with 9 bases between. Germline CDR1 reads LGHNA; CDR2 reads YNFKEQ. The CDR3: CASSHRQTTEAFF. The CDR3 nucleotides read TGTGCCAGCAGCCATAGACAGACCACTGAAGCTTTCTTT.

The chain couples TRBV3-1 to TRBJ1-2; perhaps TRBD1 as D (5 bases). Germline-derived CDR1 and CDR2 are LGHDT and YNNKEL (reference sequence). The CDR3 is 14 residues long. The CDR3 spells CTICPEAGRDGYTF. DNA of the CDR3: TGTACCATCTGCCCAGAGGCAGGGCGGGATGGCTACACCTTC. Full variable domain (remainder filled in from reference TRBV3-1 and TRBJ1-2): DTAVSQTPKYLVTQMGNDKSIKCEQNLGHDTMYWYKQDSKKFLKIMFSYNNKELIINETVPNRFSPKSPDKAHLNLHINSLELGDSAVYFCTICPEAGRDGYTFGSGTRLTVV.

The rearrangement links TRBV4-2 to TRBJ2-5; 9 bases match TRBD1. Germline V gene sequence: CDR1 LGHNA, CDR2 YNFKEQ. V lost 2 bases and J lost 5; bases outside the gene matches: 6. This CDR3 region has 15 residues. CDR3 region: CASSQMGQGEETQYF. DNA for the CDR3: TGTGCCAGCAGCCAAATGGGACAGGGCGAGGAGACCCAGTACTTC.

This clonotype was observed many times. V is TRBV6-2 or TRBV6-3 and J is TRBJ2-5; D gene ambiguous. This CDR3 spans 14 amino acids. The ends were cut back, 0 bases at V and 3 bases at J, with 8 bases in the middle. Per germline, CDR1 MNHEY and CDR2 SVGEGT. CDR3 nucleotide sequence: TGTGCCAGCAGTTACTCTCTAACAGAAGAGACCCAGTACTTC. Its translation: CASSYSLTEETQYF.

This clonotype was seen many times. The rearrangement uses TRBV4-2 and TRBJ2-4, with TRBD2 matching over 7 bases. The CDR3 loop spans 14 amino acids. The V segment lost 1 base and the J segment 8 bases; nucleotides outside the gene matches: 5. CDR1 is LGHNA, CDR2 YNFKEQ, per germline. The CDR3 is CASSQGGGRDIQYF. The CDR3 DNA follows: TGTGCCAGCAGCCAAGGGGGAGGGCGGGACATTCAGTACTTC.

V gene TRBV5-5 combines with J gene TRBJ2-5; 8 bases match TRBD1. CDR3 size: 16 residues. Germline lookup yields CDR1 SGHKS and CDR2 YYEKEE (reference sequence). V was pared by 4 bases and J by 5 bases, with 13 bases of the junction left unmatched. The chain's CDR3 is CASSVVGQGIKETQYF. The CDR3 DNA follows: TGTGCCAGCAGCGTGGTAGGACAGGGAATTAAGGAGACCCAGTACTTC.

Many counts were recorded for this clonotype. The chain combines TRBV12-3 or TRBV12-4 with TRBJ2-7, with 7 positions matching TRBD1. Trimming removed 5 bases from V and 3 bases from J; junction bases left unmatched: 7. CDR3 length: 14 residues. The CDR3 spells CASSPDRVDYEQYF. In DNA form, the CDR3 reads TGTGCCAGCAGTCCCGACAGGGTGGACTACGAGCAGTACTTC.

This clonotype was seen at least ten times. This chain joins TRBV12-3 or TRBV12-4 and TRBJ1-2; D gene ambiguous. This CDR3 region has 10 residues. Trimming took off 9 bases at V and 5 bases at J, with 7 bases between the two ends. This CDR3 is CASGQYGYTF. In DNA form, the CDR3 reads TGTGCCAGTGGGCAGTATGGCTACACCTTC.

This clonotype has ten or more counts. This chain links TRBV7-2 with TRBJ1-3; no firm D call. Germline V lookup: CDR1 SGHTA, CDR2 FQGNSA. V gave up 3 bases and J gave up 4 bases, with 16 bases separating them. The CDR3 sequence is 16 residues long. CDR3 DNA sequence: TGTGCCAGCAGCTTGGTTCCCGGGAGCAGGGGAAACACCATATATTTT. Its translation: CASSLVPGSRGNTIYF.

This clonotype was observed many times. The chain links TRBV12-3 or TRBV12-4 to TRBJ2-7, with D perhaps matching TRBD1 (6 bases). This CDR3 spans 12 amino acids. V lost 6 bases and J 3 bases, leaving 9 bases between the germline ends. The DNA of the CDR3 is TGTGCCAGCAGAAAACAGGGCTACGAGCAGTACTTC. Residues: CASRKQGYEQYF.

Remarks on this clonotype: One junction end does not reproduce the germline sequence, and a read error may be involved. The rearrangement uses TRBV19 and TRBJ2-4; 8 nucleotides agree with TRBD2. Germline V lookup: CDR1 LNHDA, CDR2 SQIVND (reference sequence). The CDR3 length is 17 residues. For the CDR3, the DNA is TGTGACAGTAGTCCTATCTATAGCGGGACTACAAAAAACATTCAGTACTTC. Translation: CDSSPIYSGTTKNIQYF.

This clonotype was detected ten times or more. The J gene is TRBJ2-1, the V gene TRBV6-5; tentatively, D is TRBD1 (5 bases). The CDR3 contains 14 residues. Looked up from germline, CDR1 is MNHEY and CDR2 is SVGAGI. Trimming removed 5 bases at V and 2 bases at J, with 10 bases between. Here the CDR3 reads CASSIDSTYNEQFF. The DNA of the CDR3 is TGTGCCAGCAGTATCGACAGTACCTACAATGAGCAGTTCTTC.